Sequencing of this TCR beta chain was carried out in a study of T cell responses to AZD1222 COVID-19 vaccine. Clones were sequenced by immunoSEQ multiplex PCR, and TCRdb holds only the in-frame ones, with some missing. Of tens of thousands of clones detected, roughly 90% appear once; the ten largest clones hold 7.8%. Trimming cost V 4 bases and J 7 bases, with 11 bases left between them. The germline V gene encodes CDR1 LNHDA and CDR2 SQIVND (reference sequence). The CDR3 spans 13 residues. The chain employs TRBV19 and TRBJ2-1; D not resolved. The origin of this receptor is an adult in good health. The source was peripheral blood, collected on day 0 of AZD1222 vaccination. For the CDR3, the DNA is TGTGCCAGTAGTACCATCGATGATAATGAGCAGTTCTTC. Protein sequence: CASSTIDDNEQFF.